The rows below give T cell receptor beta chains drawn from one sample of a study of T-cell memory formation after mild COVID-19. In TCRdb, the 5' RACE reads were re-called with MiXCR into one record per CDR3 protein. The table has about 470,000 distinct CDR3 sequences, 20% to 30% seen once. The sequencing input was PBMCs or a T cell subset sorted from them (not recorded which). These receptors were collected from an adult woman who had mild COVID-19 (a few samples of this study predate the infection). Cell type and time point are not known. Both conserved end residues are part of each CDR3. D genes are given only for firm matches. A clone size is listed for some rows: how often the clone was seen (once, few, many), or a class if it is expanded.

TRBV4-3	TRBJ2-7	TRBD2	few	CASSQDRASGYEQYF	TGCGCCAGCAGCCAAGATAGGGCTAGCGGGTACGAGCAGTACTTC
TRBV11-2	TRBJ2-3	TRBD1	.	CASSFRDRVTDTQYF	TGTGCCAGCAGCTTCAGGGACAGGGTAACAGATACGCAGTATTTT
TRBV6-1	TRBJ2-1	.	.	CASSGAAEQFF	TGTGCCAGCAGTGGGGCCGCCGAGCAGTTCTTC
TRBV15	TRBJ1-5	.	many	CATTQVGHLRVGDKPQHF	TGTGCCACCACTCAAGTGGGACACCTCCGTGTCGGCGACAAGCCCCAGCATTTT
TRBV7-2	TRBJ1-2	TRBD1	.	CASSSGGGRGYTF	TGTGCCAGCAGCTCCGGAGGGGGCAGGGGCTACACCTTC
TRBV5-1	TRBJ1-5	.	.	CASSPDDRIYSNQPQHF	TGCGCCAGCAGCCCAGATGACAGGATCTATAGCAATCAGCCCCAGCATTTT
TRBV20-1	TRBJ2-3	TRBD2	few	CSAPGTSLYF	TGCAGTGCTCCCGGGACTAGCCTGTATTTT
TRBV15	TRBJ2-2	TRBD1	.	CATTTGGGGELFF	TGTGCCACCACCACAGGGGGTGGAGGGGAGCTGTTTTTT
TRBV4-1	TRBJ2-5	.	.	CASSPPETIKTQYF	TGCGCCAGCAGCCCCCCAGAGACGATCAAGACCCAGTACTTC
TRBV5-1	TRBJ1-1	.	.	CASSLLGYTEAFF	TGCGCCAGCAGCTTGCTCGGTTACACTGAAGCTTTCTTT
TRBV7-9	TRBJ2-7	.	few	CASSFAQGIMTYEQYF	TGTGCCAGCAGCTTCGCGCAGGGGATCATGACCTACGAGCAGTACTTC
TRBV4-1	TRBJ2-1	.	few	CASSQDLESYNEQFF	TGCGCCAGCAGCCAAGATCTAGAATCCTACAATGAGCAGTTCTTC
TRBV20-1	TRBJ2-7	.	.	CSAPGIDYEQYF	TGCAGTGCTCCCGGGATTGACTACGAGCAGTACTTC
TRBV5-1	TRBJ2-4	.	.	CASSLVGESNIQYF	TGCGCCAGCAGCTTGGTCGGGGAATCGAACATTCAGTACTTC
TRBV6-6	TRBJ2-7	TRBD2	.	CASRAGESSYEQYF	TGTGCCAGCAGGGCGGGGGAAAGCTCCTACGAGCAGTACTTC
TRBV20-1	TRBJ2-7	.	few	CSAHRAYEQYF	TGCAGTGCTCACAGGGCCTACGAGCAGTACTTC
TRBV5-6	TRBJ1-5	TRBD1	.	CASSLGGTGNSQPQHF	TGTGCCAGCAGCTTGGGTGGGACAGGGAATAGTCAGCCCCAGCATTTT
TRBV19	TRBJ2-1	TRBD2	few	CASSIGAGYNEQFF	TGTGCCAGTAGTATAGGAGCGGGGTACAATGAGCAGTTCTTC
TRBV5-1	TRBJ2-1	TRBD1	.	CASSRTGGVYNEQFF	TGCGCCAGCAGCAGGACAGGGGGCGTCTACAATGAGCAGTTCTTC
TRBV18	TRBJ1-2	TRBD1	.	CASSPRKDRETYGYTF	TGTGCCAGCTCACCACGCAAGGACAGGGAAACCTATGGCTACACCTTC
TRBV5-1	TRBJ1-1	.	few	CASSGAGDTEAFF	TGCGCCAGCAGCGGCGCCGGGGACACTGAAGCTTTCTTT
TRBV7-8	TRBJ2-3	TRBD2	many	CASSLGGRGRDTQYF	TGTGCCAGCAGCTTAGGGGGGAGGGGAAGGGATACGCAGTATTTT
TRBV6-2/TRBV6-3	TRBJ2-4	.	.	CASKLAGPVAKNIQYF	TGTGCCAGCAAGCTCGCGGGGCCTGTAGCCAAAAACATTCAGTACTTC
TRBV20-1	TRBJ2-7	TRBD2	.	CSARKLAETYEQYF	TGCAGTGCTAGGAAACTAGCGGAGACCTACGAGCAGTACTTC
TRBV5-1	TRBJ1-1	.	.	CASSLEGVGSWVNTEAFF	TGCGCCAGCAGCTTGGAGGGGGTAGGGTCCTGGGTGAACACTGAAGCTTTCTTT
TRBV20-1	TRBJ1-5	.	few	CSARAVGGGQPQHF	TGCAGTGCTAGAGCCGTCGGAGGGGGGCAGCCCCAGCATTTT